What follows are 18 T cell receptor beta chains derived from one specimen sequenced in a study of Tregs in tolerant kidney transplant recipients. Only in-frame clones appear in the TCRdb table, and some are missing; sequencing was by immunoSEQ multiplex PCR. This listing includes 50,000 to 65,000 clones. This specimen consisted of CD4+ T cells from blood, obtained before the transplant. The receptors were gathered from a human donor who received a combined kidney and bone marrow transplant.

A word on this clone: The read terminates 3 residues before the CDR3 end, so the remaining end is supplied by the germline J gene. The chain couples TRBV6-2 or TRBV6-3 to TRBJ2-3; no firm D call. The germline V gene has CDR1 MNHEY and CDR2 SVGEGT. Trimming took off 4 bases at V and 2 bases at J, with 4 bases between the two ends. The CDR3 has 12 amino acids. The CDR3 protein is CASSFHTDTQYF. The sequenced CDR3 bases are TGTGCCAGCAGTTTCCACACAGATACG.

Of note for this clone: The sequence runs out 3 residues before the end of the CDR3; the remainder is reconstructed from the germline J gene. The chain has TRBV5-1 and TRBJ1-2; 9 bases agree with TRBD1. The junction had 8 bases not matched to a gene; V was cut back by 4 bases and J by 4 bases. Germline values: CDR1 SGHRS, CDR2 YFSETQ. The CDR3 totals 15 residues. Incomplete CDR3 DNA: TGCGCCAGCAGCGCACGGACAGGGGAGCCCTATGGC. Its translation is CASSARTGEPYG. The complete CDR3 reads CASSARTGEPYGYTF.

Remarks on this clone: Sequencing ends 3 residues short of the CDR3 end; the germline J gene provides the rest. The rearrangement uses TRBV7-6 and TRBJ1-3; the match to TRBD1 covers 7 bases. The CDR3 spans 16 residues. Trimming at V came to 2 bases and at J to 0 bases, leaving 4 bases not matched to a gene. Per the germline V gene, CDR1 is SGHVS and CDR2 is FNYEAQ. CDR3 loop: CASSLRQGDSGNTIYF. Incomplete CDR3 DNA: TGTGCCAGCAGCTTAAGGCAGGGGGACTCTGGAAACACC.

A remark on this clone: The read comes to an end 3 residues before the CDR3 does, leaving the germline J gene to fill in the end. This sequence joins TRBV18 and TRBJ1-5; 9 bases agree with TRBD1. This CDR3 is 15 amino acids long. Trimming cost V 6 bases and J 8 bases; bases outside gene matches: 11. Germline V gene sequence: CDR1 KGHSH, CDR2 LQKENI. The CDR3 protein is CASSRTGTGMEPQHF. Incomplete CDR3 DNA: TGTGCCAGCTCCCGCACGGGGACAGGGATGGAGCCC.

With regard to this clone: The read is 3 residues too short to cover the CDR3 end, so that end is filled in from the germline J gene. The chain recombines TRBV2 with TRBJ1-2; weak D call: TRBD1 (6 bases). This CDR3 region has 14 residues. Germline lookup yields CDR1 SNHLY and CDR2 FYNNEI. CDR3: CASSLNNRVGGYTF. The DNA read from the CDR3 is TGTGCCAGCAGTCTCAATAACAGGGTCGGAGGC.

As regards this clone: Read data end 3 residues before the CDR3 end; the end is taken from the germline J gene. V is TRBV4-2 and J is TRBJ2-2, with 7 bases that match TRBD1. Trimming took 3 bases from V and 0 from J; bases not matched to a gene: 7. CDR3 length: 17 residues. Germline V gives CDR1 LGHNA, CDR2 YNFKEQ. CDR3 protein: CASSQDGTAANTGELFF. Incomplete CDR3 DNA: TGTGCCAGCAGCCAGGACGGGACAGCAGCGAACACCGGGGAG.

Regarding this clone: Coverage ceases 3 residues before the CDR3 finishes, and the germline J gene fills in the end. The chain links TRBV6-2 or TRBV6-3 to TRBJ1-4; 12 bases align to TRBD1. CDR3 length equals 16 residues. CDR1 and CDR2 from the germline V gene are MNHEY and SVGEGT. The ends lost 2 bases at V and 8 bases at J; junction bases unmatched: 6. Incomplete CDR3 DNA: TGTGCCAGCAGTTACACCGCAGGGACAGGGGGCGAAAAA. It yields the protein CASSYTAGTGGEK. The whole CDR3 sequence reads CASSYTAGTGGEKLFF.

As for this clone: The sequenced fragment ends 3 residues before the CDR3 boundary, so the rest is inferred from the germline J gene. This rearrangement joins TRBV19 to TRBJ2-2; 10 bases map to TRBD1. Germline CDR1 LNHDA, CDR2 SQIVND (reference sequence). The CDR3 spans 14 residues. After removal of 7 bases from V and 6 bases from J, the junction contained 5 bases not matched to a gene. The CDR3 region is CASNRQGAAGELFF. CDR3 DNA (partial): TGTGCCAGTAACCGACAGGGGGCCGCCGGGGAG.

Turning to this clone: The CDR3 end falls 3 residues outside the read, so it is completed with the germline J gene. The chain recombines TRBV7-6 with TRBJ2-3, with D hard to call. Trimming took off 1 base at V and 2 bases at J, with 7 bases between the two ends. This CDR3 spans 14 amino acids. Germline V lookup: CDR1 SGHVS, CDR2 FNYEAQ. The CDR3 bases that were read are TGTGCCAGCAGCTTAGTGGCCACCACAGATACG. This codes for CASSLVATTDT. The full CDR3 sequence reads CASSLVATTDTQYF.

Note on this clone: Read data end 3 residues before the CDR3 end; the end is taken from the germline J gene. The J gene is TRBJ2-7, the V gene TRBV18; possible D gene TRBD1, 5 bases. Looked up from germline, CDR1 is KGHSH and CDR2 is LQKENI. Trimming cost V 3 bases and J 5 bases, with 14 bases left between them. The CDR3 consists of 14 residues. Partial CDR3 DNA: TGTGCCAGCTCACCTGGGGCCCCGGGCCACGAG. Its protein product is CASSPGAPGHE. The whole CDR3 protein reads CASSPGAPGHEQYF.

In regard to this clone: The sequenced fragment ends 3 residues before the CDR3 boundary, so the rest is inferred from the germline J gene. The rearrangement joins TRBV7-2 to TRBJ2-3; 9 nucleotides line up with TRBD2. This CDR3 contains 14 residues. Germline V gives CDR1 SGHTA, CDR2 FQGNSA. CDR3 protein: CASSLGREGVPQYF. The part of the CDR3 DNA that was read is TGTGCCAGCAGCTTAGGGCGGGAGGGCGTCCCG.

Comment on this clone: The read ends 3 residues shy of where the CDR3 ends; the end is completed using the germline J gene. J is TRBJ1-2 and V is TRBV5-1; TRBD1 aligns across 8 bases. The CDR3 loop spans 15 amino acids. Losses at the gene ends were 0 bases for V and 5 bases for J; bases not matched to a gene: 6. In germline, CDR1 is SGHRS, CDR2 YFSETQ. Incomplete CDR3 DNA: TGCGCCAGCAGCTTGGAAGGACAGGGAGGGTATGGC. Translated: CASSLEGQGGYG. The CDR3 reads in full as CASSLEGQGGYGYTF. Variable domain in full (rest from reference TRBV5-1 and TRBJ1-2): KAGVTQTPRYLIKTRGQQVTLSCSPISGHRSVSWYQQTPGQGLQFLFEYFSETQRNKGNFPGRFSGRQFSNSRSEMNVSTLELGDSALYLCASSLEGQGGYGYTFGSGTRLTVV.

A remark on this clone: The DNA ends 3 residues before the CDR3 does, and the rest of the CDR3 is filled in from the germline J gene. The chain joins TRBV7-2 to TRBJ2-7, with D maybe TRBD1 (5 bases). V lost 0 bases to trimming and J lost 2 bases, with 14 bases between them. The CDR3 is 16 residues long. Germline V gives CDR1 SGHTA, CDR2 FQGNSA. CDR3 sequence: CASSLALGRGPYEQYF. CDR3 DNA (partial): TGTGCCAGCAGCTTAGCGCTTGGAAGGGGCCCCTACGAG. The whole variable domain, filled in from reference TRBV7-2 and TRBJ2-7, reads GAGVSQSPSNKVTEKGKDVELRCDPISGHTALYWYRQSLGQGLEFLIYFQGNSAPDKSGLPSDRFSAERTGGSVSTLTIQRTQQEDSAVYLCASSLALGRGPYEQYFGPGTRLTVT.

Concerning this clone itself: The read is 3 residues too short to cover the CDR3 end, so that end is filled in from the germline J gene. The chain combines TRBV5-1 with TRBJ2-6; 7 positions agree with TRBD2. CDR3 length equals 19 residues. Losses at the gene ends were 0 bases for V and 0 bases for J; bases not matched to a gene: 9. Germline V gene lookup returns CDR1 SGHRS and CDR2 YFSETQ. The part of the CDR3 DNA that was read is TGCGCCAGCAGCTTGGCCGTAAAGGGAGGGGTCTCTGGGGCCAACGTC. It yields the protein CASSLAVKGGVSGANV. The full CDR3 reads CASSLAVKGGVSGANVLTF.

Concerning this clone: The DNA ends 3 residues before the CDR3 does, and the rest of the CDR3 is filled in from the germline J gene. The rearrangement uses TRBV19 and TRBJ2-1, with D possibly TRBD1 on 6 matching bases. The CDR3 is made up of 16 amino acids. The ends were cut back, 1 base at V and 2 bases at J, with 12 bases in the middle. Looked up from germline, CDR1 is LNHDA and CDR2 is SQIVND (reference sequence). The DNA read from the CDR3 is TGTGCCAGTAGTATAGGGGGGCAGGGACCCTACAATGAG. Translated: CASSIGGQGPYNE. Given in full, the CDR3 is CASSIGGQGPYNEQFF.

As for this clone: The read terminates 3 residues ahead of where the CDR3 ends, so the germline J gene completes it. The rearrangement uses TRBV5-1 and TRBJ1-1, with D maybe TRBD1 (6 bases). Germline V CDR1 and CDR2: SGHRS, YFSETQ. Trimming removed 2 bases from V and 1 base from J, with 6 bases in between. The CDR3 length is 13 residues. This CDR3 reads CASSFRGNTEAFF. CDR3 bases read: TGCGCCAGCAGCTTCAGGGGGAACACTGAA.

Note on this clone: The DNA ends 3 residues before the CDR3 does, and the rest of the CDR3 is filled in from the germline J gene. The chain has TRBV30 and TRBJ1-4; D perhaps matches TRBD1 (5 bases). CDR1 is GTSNPN and CDR2 is SVGIG in the germline V gene (reference sequence). Trimming stripped 3 bases from V and 8 bases from J, with 19 bases between. CDR3 length equals 15 residues. This CDR3 is CAWSAPGKGVEKLFF. CDR3 DNA, as far as it was read: TGTGCCTGGAGCGCGCCGGGCAAAGGGGTAGAAAAA.

About this clone: From the germline J gene comes the end of the CDR3, since the read stops 3 residues before it. The gene calls are TRBV7-2 and TRBJ1-1; D possibly corresponds to TRBD1 (5 bases). The germline V gene encodes CDR1 SGHTA and CDR2 FQGNSA. The V end was cut by 6 bases, the J end by 7 bases, with 9 bases between. The CDR3 has 11 amino acids. CDR3 sequence reads: CASRQVGEAFF. Partial CDR3 DNA: TGTGCCAGCAGACAGGTGGGTGAA. The full variable domain, its missing parts supplied by reference TRBV7-2 and TRBJ1-1, is GAGVSQSPSNKVTEKGKDVELRCDPISGHTALYWYRQSLGQGLEFLIYFQGNSAPDKSGLPSDRFSAERTGGSVSTLTIQRTQQEDSAVYLCASRQVGEAFFGQGTRLTVV.